Below are 7 T cell receptor beta chains sequenced from a single sample in a study of blood T cell repertoires in COVID-19. Profiling relied on immunoSEQ multiplex PCR, and the TCRdb table lists in-frame clones only, not all of them. The sample lists nearly 250,000 clones, approximately 85% seen once, with 9.1% in the top ten. Sequencing was done on a sample of PBMCs or T cells enriched from blood (not recorded which). The receptors come from a woman in her 50s with acute COVID-19.

The rearrangement links TRBV19 to TRBJ1-5; a possible D gene is TRBD1 (5 bases). V was trimmed by 3 bases and J by 0 bases, leaving 9 bases between them. CDR1 and CDR2 (germline): LNHDA, SQIVND (reference sequence). The CDR3 loop spans 15 amino acids. The CDR3 coding sequence is TGTGCCAGTAGTATGGGGGGGGGTAGCAATCAGCCCCAGCATTTT. Amino acids: CASSMGGGSNQPQHF.

In this sample, this clone turned up once. CDR3 protein: CASSYITSWETQYF. In DNA form, the CDR3 reads TGTGCCAGCAGTTACATTACTAGCTGGGAGACCCAGTACTTC. The chain is built from TRBV27 and TRBJ2-5; D is possibly TRBD2 (6 bases). Deletions cut 4 bases from V and 5 bases from J, with 14 bases between. The CDR3 is 14 amino acids. The germline V gene has CDR1 MNHEY and CDR2 SMNVEV (reference sequence).

CDR3 nucleotides: TGTGCCAGCAGCCAAGATCAGTGGGCCGACTATGGCTACACCTTC. Its protein product is CASSQDQWADYGYTF. The chain recombines TRBV3-1 (or the pseudogene TRBV3-2) with TRBJ1-2, with no clear D. This CDR3 spans 15 amino acids. Between the trimmed V and J ends, which lost 0 bases and 3 bases, there was a span of 11 bases. The germline V gene has CDR1 LGHDT and CDR2 YNNKEL (reference sequence).

The rearrangement uses TRBV4-1 and TRBJ1-1; weak D call: TRBD1 (5 bases). The V end was cut by 1 base, the J end by 1 base, with 13 bases between. The germline V gene has CDR1 MGHRA and CDR2 YSYEKL. The CDR3 loop spans 16 amino acids. CDR3 amino acids: CASSQVGRARNTEAFF. Written as DNA, the CDR3 is TGCGCCAGCAGCCAAGTGGGCAGGGCGAGGAACACTGAAGCTTTCTTT.

V is TRBV7-9 and J is TRBJ1-2, with TRBD1 matching 9 bases. The trim removed 5 bases at V and 1 base at J, leaving 11 bases unmatched. The CDR3 loop spans 17 amino acids. From germline, CDR1 is SEHNR and CDR2 FQNEAQ (reference sequence). CDR3 coding DNA: TGTGCCAGCAGCGCGTGGGACAGGGCTAGGGATAACTATGGCTACACCTTC. It yields the protein CASSAWDRARDNYGYTF.

V and J are TRBV5-1 and TRBJ2-3; tentative D call: TRBD1 (6 bases). CDR3 length: 15 residues. Trimming took off 5 bases at V and 1 base at J, with 14 bases between the two ends. Germline-derived CDR1 and CDR2 are SGHRS and YFSETQ. CDR3 in amino acids: CASSPGAPGTDTQYF. For the CDR3, the DNA is TGCGCCAGCAGTCCAGGGGCCCCCGGCACAGATACGCAGTATTTT.

The table lists this clone with a count of one. The chain uses TRBV5-1 and TRBJ1-2, with 8 bases identical to TRBD1. Trimming at V came to 3 bases and at J to 2 bases, leaving 15 bases not matched to a gene. Germline CDR1 and CDR2: SGHRS and YFSETQ. CDR3 length: 18 amino acids. This CDR3 is CASSSIPDRARTNYGYTF. As DNA, the CDR3 is TGCGCCAGCAGCTCGATTCCGGACAGGGCGCGCACCAACTATGGCTACACCTTC.